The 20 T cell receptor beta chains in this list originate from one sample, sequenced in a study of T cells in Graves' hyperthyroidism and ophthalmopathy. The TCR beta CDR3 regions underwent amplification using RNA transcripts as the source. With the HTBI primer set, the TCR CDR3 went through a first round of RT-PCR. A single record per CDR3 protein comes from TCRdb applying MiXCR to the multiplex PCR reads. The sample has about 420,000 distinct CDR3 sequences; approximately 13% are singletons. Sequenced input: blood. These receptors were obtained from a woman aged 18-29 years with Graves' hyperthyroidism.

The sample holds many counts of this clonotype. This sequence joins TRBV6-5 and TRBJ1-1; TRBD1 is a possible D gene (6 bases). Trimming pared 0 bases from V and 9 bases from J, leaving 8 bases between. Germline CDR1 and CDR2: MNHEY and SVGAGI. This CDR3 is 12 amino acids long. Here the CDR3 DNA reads TGTGCCAGCAGTTACTCCAGGGGACAAGCTTTCTTT. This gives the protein CASSYSRGQAFF.

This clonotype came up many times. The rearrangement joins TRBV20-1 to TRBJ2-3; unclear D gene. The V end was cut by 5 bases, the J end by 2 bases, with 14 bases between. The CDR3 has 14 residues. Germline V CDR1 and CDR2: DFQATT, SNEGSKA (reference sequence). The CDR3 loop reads CSASDLRITDTQYF. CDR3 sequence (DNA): TGCAGTGCTTCCGATTTAAGAATCACAGATACGCAGTATTTT.

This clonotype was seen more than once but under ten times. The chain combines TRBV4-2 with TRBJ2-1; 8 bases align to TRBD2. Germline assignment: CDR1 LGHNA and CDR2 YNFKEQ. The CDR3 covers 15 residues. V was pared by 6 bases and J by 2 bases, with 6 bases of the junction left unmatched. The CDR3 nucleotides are TGTGCCAGCAGTTCCAGCGGGAGCCCCTACAATGAGCAGTTCTTC. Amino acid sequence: CASSSSGSPYNEQFF.

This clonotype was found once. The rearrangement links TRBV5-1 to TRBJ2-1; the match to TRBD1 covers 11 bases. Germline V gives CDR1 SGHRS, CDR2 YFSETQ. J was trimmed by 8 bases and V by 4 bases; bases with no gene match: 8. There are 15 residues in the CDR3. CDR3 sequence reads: CASSSGTGGRDEQFF. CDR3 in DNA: TGCGCCAGCAGCAGCGGGACAGGGGGACGAGATGAGCAGTTCTTC.

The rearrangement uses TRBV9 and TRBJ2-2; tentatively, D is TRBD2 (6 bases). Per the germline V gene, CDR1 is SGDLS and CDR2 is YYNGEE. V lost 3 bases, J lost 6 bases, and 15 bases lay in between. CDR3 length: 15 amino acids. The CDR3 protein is CASSAIAAVAGELFF. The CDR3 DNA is TGTGCCAGCAGCGCCATAGCGGCCGTCGCCGGGGAGCTGTTTTTT. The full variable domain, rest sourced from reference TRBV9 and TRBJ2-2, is DSGVTQTPKHLITATGQRVTLRCSPRSGDLSVYWYQQSLDQGLQFLIQYYNGEERAKGNILERFSAQQFPDLHSELNLSSLELGDSALYFCASSAIAAVAGELFFGEGSRLTVL.

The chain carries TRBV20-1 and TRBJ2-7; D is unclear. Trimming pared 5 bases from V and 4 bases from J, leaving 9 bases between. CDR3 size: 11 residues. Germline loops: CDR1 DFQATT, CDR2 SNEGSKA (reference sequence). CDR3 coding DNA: TGCAGTGCTCTCGACATGTACGAGCAGTACTTC. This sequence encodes CSALDMYEQYF.

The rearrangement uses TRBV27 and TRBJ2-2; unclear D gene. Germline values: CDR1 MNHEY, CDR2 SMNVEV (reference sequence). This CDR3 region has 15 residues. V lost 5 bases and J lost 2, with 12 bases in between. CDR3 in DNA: TGTGCCAGCAGTGCCACCCCTACCAACACCGGGGAGCTGTTTTTT. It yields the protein CASSATPTNTGELFF.

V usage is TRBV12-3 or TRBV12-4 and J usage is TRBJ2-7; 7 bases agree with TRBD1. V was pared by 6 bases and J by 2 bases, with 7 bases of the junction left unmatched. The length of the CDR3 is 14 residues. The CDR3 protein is CASSFRQGTYEQYF. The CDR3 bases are TGTGCCAGCAGCTTTCGACAGGGTACCTACGAGCAGTACTTC.

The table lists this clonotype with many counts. The DNA of the CDR3 is TGTGCCTACCAACCCTCCGGGAAGAATGAGCAGTTCTTC. Translating gives CAYQPSGKNEQFF. The rearrangement links TRBV30 to TRBJ2-1; a possible D gene is TRBD2 (5 bases). This CDR3 region has 13 residues. Germline V gives CDR1 GTSNPN, CDR2 SVGIG (reference sequence). V was shortened by 7 bases and J by 7 bases, with 17 bases between the two germline ends. The whole variable domain, remainder taken from reference TRBV30 and TRBJ2-1, is SQTIHQWPATLVQPVGSPLSLECTVEGTSNPNLYWYRQAAGRGLQLLFYSVGIGQISSEVPQNLSASRPQDRQFILSSKKLLLSDSGFYLCAYQPSGKNEQFFGPGTRLTVL.

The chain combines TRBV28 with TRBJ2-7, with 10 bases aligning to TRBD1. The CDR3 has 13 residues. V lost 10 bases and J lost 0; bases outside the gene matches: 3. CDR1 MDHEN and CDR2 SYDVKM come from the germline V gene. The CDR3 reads CATRTGGSYEQYF. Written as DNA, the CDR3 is TGTGCCACCCGGACAGGGGGCTCCTACGAGCAGTACTTC. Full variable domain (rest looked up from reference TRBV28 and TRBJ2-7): DVKVTQSSRYLVKRTGEKVFLECVQDMDHENMFWYRQDPGLGLRLIYFSYDVKMKEKGDIPEGYSVSREKKERFSLILESASTNQTSMYLCATRTGGSYEQYFGPGTRLTVT.

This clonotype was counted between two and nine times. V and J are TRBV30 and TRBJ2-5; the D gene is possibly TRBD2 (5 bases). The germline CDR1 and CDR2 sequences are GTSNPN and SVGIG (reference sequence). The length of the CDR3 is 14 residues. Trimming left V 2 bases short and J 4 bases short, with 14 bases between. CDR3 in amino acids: CAWSNVTGRETQYF. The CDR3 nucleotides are TGTGCCTGGAGTAACGTAACGGGGAGAGAGACCCAGTACTTC.

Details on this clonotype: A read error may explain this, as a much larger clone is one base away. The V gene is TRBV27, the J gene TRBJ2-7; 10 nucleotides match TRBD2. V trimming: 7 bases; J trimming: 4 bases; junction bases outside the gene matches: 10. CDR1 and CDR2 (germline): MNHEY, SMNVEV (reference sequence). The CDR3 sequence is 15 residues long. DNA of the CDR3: TGTGCCAGCAATCCGAGAGCGGGAGGGCCGTACGAGCAGTACTTC. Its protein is CASNPRAGGPYEQYF.

CDR3: CAWSRDNIAKNIQYF. The DNA of the CDR3 is TGTGCCTGGTCCCGGGACAATATAGCCAAAAACATTCAGTACTTC. The rearrangement uses TRBV30 and TRBJ2-4; maybe TRBD1 (6 bases). V dropped 5 bases and J dropped 0 bases, with 14 bases sitting between them. The germline gives CDR1 GTSNPN, CDR2 SVGIG (reference sequence). This CDR3 is 15 amino acids long.

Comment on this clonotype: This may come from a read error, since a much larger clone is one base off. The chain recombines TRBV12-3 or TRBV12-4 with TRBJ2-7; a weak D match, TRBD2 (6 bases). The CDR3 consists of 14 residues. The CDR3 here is CASSWRARGDERYF. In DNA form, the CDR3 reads TGTGCCAGCAGTTGGAGGGCGAGGGGCGACGAGCGGTACTTC.

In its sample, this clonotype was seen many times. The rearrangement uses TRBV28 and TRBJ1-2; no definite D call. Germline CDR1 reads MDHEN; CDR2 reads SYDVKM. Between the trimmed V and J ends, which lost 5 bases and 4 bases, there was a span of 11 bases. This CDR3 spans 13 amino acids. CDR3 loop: CASSLQPIYGYTF. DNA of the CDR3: TGTGCCAGCAGTCTACAGCCCATCTATGGCTACACCTTC.

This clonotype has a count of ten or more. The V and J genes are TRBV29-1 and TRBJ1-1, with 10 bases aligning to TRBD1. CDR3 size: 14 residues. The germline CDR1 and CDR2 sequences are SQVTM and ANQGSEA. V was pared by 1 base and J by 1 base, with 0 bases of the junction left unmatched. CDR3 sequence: CSVEGQGANTEAFF. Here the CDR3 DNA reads TGCAGCGTTGAAGGACAGGGGGCGAACACTGAAGCTTTCTTT.

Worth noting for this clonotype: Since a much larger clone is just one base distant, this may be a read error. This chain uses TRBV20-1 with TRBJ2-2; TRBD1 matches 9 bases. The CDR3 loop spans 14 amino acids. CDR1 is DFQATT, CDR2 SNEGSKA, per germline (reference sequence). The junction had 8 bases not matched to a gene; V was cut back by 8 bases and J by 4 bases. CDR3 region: CSTLRQGGTGELFF. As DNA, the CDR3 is TGCAGTACCCTTCGACAGGGGGGCACCGGGGAGCTGTTTTTT.

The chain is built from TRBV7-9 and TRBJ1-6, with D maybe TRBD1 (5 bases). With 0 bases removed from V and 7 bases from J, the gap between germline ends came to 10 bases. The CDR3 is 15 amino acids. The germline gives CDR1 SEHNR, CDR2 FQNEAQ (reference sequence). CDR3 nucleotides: TGTGCCAGCAGCTTAGCCCAGGGAGGAAATTCACCCCTCCACTTT. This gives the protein CASSLAQGGNSPLHF.

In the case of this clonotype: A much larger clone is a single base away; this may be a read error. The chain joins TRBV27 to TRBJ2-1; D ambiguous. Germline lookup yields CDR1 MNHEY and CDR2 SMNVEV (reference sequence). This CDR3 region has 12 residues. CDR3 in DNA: TGTGCCGGCAGGATAAACTACAATGAGCAGTTCTTC. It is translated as CAGRINYNEQFF.

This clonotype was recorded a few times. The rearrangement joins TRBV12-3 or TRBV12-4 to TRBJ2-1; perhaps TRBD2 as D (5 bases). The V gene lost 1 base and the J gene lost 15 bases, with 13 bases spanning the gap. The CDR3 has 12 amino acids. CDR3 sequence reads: CASSLVGSHRFF. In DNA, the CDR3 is TGTGCCAGCAGTTTAGTTGGGAGCCACAGGTTCTTC.